The rows below give T cell receptor beta chains drawn from one sample of a study of Ad26.COV2.S vaccination and SARS-CoV-2 variants. Here immunoSEQ multiplex PCR was the method, and the copy in TCRdb shows in-frame clones only, minus some. The sample shows a few hundred thousand clones, around 87% of them seen only once. This specimen was peripheral blood, taken in a trial of Ad26.COV2.S vaccine versus placebo. The receptor source for this set is a person between 18 and 59 years old who received the Ad26.COV2.S COVID-19 vaccine or a placebo. CDR3s include the opening cysteine and the closing phenylalanine or tryptophan. The D gene is left open where the match is weak.

V | D | CDR3
TRBV19 | - | CASSTRGLGNTIYF
TRBV23-1 | - | CASSQSGRNTGELFF
TRBV30 | TRBD2 | CAWTNSGGPYEQYF
TRBV7-9 | TRBD1 | CASSPDRGRTYEQYF
TRBV29-1 | - | CSVAASAENIQYF
TRBV18 | TRBD1 | CASSRFGDSVYEQYF
TRBV29-1 | TRBD1 | CSAAGQGATEAFF
TRBV7-2 | - | CASTSRGGVNTGELFF
TRBV13 | - | CASSLRAGPYYGYTF
TRBV13 | - | CASSLGTAHTEAFF
TRBV30 | TRBD1 | CAWADRAGYGYTF
TRBV5-1 | TRBD2 | CASSLGLAFNTGELFF
TRBV30 | - | CAWSVQGRGNYNEQFF
TRBV30 | - | CAWSVLTGPVYGYTF
TRBV12-3/TRBV12-4 | - | CASRRGSYEQYF
TRBV7-2 | TRBD1 | CASSPPTGTGSGELFF
TRBV6-5 | - | CASSQGLVADEQFF
TRBV13 | TRBD1 | CASSLGGDRGPLNYGYTF
TRBV5-8 | TRBD1 | CASSQDRGNYNEQFF
TRBV27 | - | CASSLGGGSNQPQHF
TRBV2 | - | CASTITDTQYF
TRBV25-1 | - | CASSEWGDTQYF
TRBV4-3 | TRBD2 | CASSHLAGGAGRYEQYF
TRBV19 | TRBD1 | CASRPPADRGFSGYTF
TRBV14 | - | CASSSGGNTIYF
TRBV25-1 | - | CASSPLGAGTYNEQFF
TRBV7-9 | - | CASSTSDSGNSPLHF
TRBV28 | - | CASSSAGRGAFF
TRBV4-1 | - | CASSQRPGAVSFSEQYF
TRBV6-6 | - | CASSSTGDYGYTF
TRBV27 | - | CANQDASKRYNEQFF
TRBV4-2 | TRBD1 | CASSHRGTGADYNSPLHF
TRBV7-8 | TRBD1 | CASSLGRQGTSGNTIYF
TRBV27 | TRBD2 | CASSPGTSGYEQYF